This entry is about one T cell receptor (beta chain). This sample is part of a study of T cell changes during pregnancy in multiple sclerosis. TCRdb's copy holds only in-frame clones and misses some; the assay was immunoSEQ multiplex PCR. The sample has approximately 100,000 clones; more than 85% are singletons. Germline V CDR1 and CDR2: SGDLS, YYNGEE. V lost 0 bases to trimming and J lost 4 bases; unmatched junction nucleotides: 8. The CDR3 spans 18 residues. The source is a female donor with multiple sclerosis, enrolled in a pregnancy study. Sequencing was performed on peripheral blood, taken after pregnancy. The V gene is TRBV9, the J gene TRBJ2-6; 9 nucleotides line up with TRBD1. The CDR3 coding sequence is TGTGCCAGCAGCGTAGGCTGGGACAGGGTAAACGGGGCCAACGTCCTGACTTTC. Encoded protein: CASSVGWDRVNGANVLTF.